The 30 T cell receptor beta chains presented below share a single source sample, sequenced in a study of beta chain features in type 1 diabetes. These TCRs are of unknown antigen specificity. The study, taken as a whole, reports: Significant though moderate, a shortening of TCRB CDR3s appeared in all four CD4+ subsets of Type 1 diabetes patients.

Every isolated RNA sample was fully reverse transcribed, so sequencing captured expressed TCRB transcripts. The repertoire was sequenced with immunoSEQ multiplex PCR; TCRdb's copy has only in-frame clones and lacks some. The table includes roughly 230,000 clones, about a tenth detected once. The sequenced material came from naive CD4+ T cells from blood. The receptor source for this set is a man aged 25 to 40 with type 1 diabetes.

The chain recombines TRBV9 with TRBJ2-6; no clear D gene. Trimming left V 1 base short and J 4 bases short, with 3 bases between. There are 13 residues in the CDR3. Germline assignment: CDR1 SGDLS and CDR2 YYNGEE. CDR3: CASSVSGANVLTF. Here the CDR3 DNA reads TGTGCCAGCAGCGTAAGCGGGGCCAACGTCCTGACTTTC.

Concerning this clone itself: Other DNA variants within this sample encode the same CDR3. The chain recombines TRBV18 with TRBJ2-7; D is unresolved. Per the germline V gene, CDR1 is KGHSH and CDR2 is LQKENI. V was cut by 3 bases and J by 5 bases, with 8 bases left in between. The CDR3 sequence is 12 residues long. The CDR3 DNA is TGTGCCAGCTCACCGGCAGGCCACGAGCAGTACTTC. Translated, it gives CASSPAGHEQYF. Using reference TRBV18 and TRBJ2-7 for the parts outside the CDR3, the full variable domain is NAGVMQNPRHLVRRRGQEARLRCSPMKGHSHVYWYRQLPEEGLKFMVYLQKENIIDESGMPKERFSAEFPKEGPSILRIQQVVRGDSAAYFCASSPAGHEQYFGPGTRLTVT.

This clone has a handful of counts. The chain links TRBV19 to TRBJ2-5; tentatively, D is TRBD2 (6 bases). This CDR3 comprises 13 residues. Germline CDR1 and CDR2: LNHDA and SQIVND (reference sequence). V shed 5 bases and J shed 2 bases, with 9 bases lying between them. The CDR3 DNA follows: TGTGCCAGTAGTTTCGGGGGTCAAGAGACCCAGTACTTC. Translating gives CASSFGGQETQYF.

This clone was detected a few times. The chain has TRBV9 and TRBJ2-5; maybe TRBD1 (6 bases). Germline values: CDR1 SGDLS, CDR2 YYNGEE. Trimming took 2 bases from V and 2 from J, leaving 10 bases between them. This CDR3 has 14 amino acids. CDR3 loop: CASSVDGTQETQYF. CDR3 DNA sequence: TGTGCCAGCAGCGTGGACGGGACACAAGAGACCCAGTACTTC.

This sequence joins TRBV6-5 and TRBJ1-2; a weak D match, TRBD1 (6 bases). Germline V gene data show CDR1 as MNHEY and CDR2 as SVGAGI. The CDR3 is made up of 13 amino acids. The V gene lost 5 bases and the J gene lost 6 bases, with 13 bases spanning the gap. The CDR3 protein is CASSRRTEHGYTF. CDR3 DNA: TGTGCCAGCAGTCGCAGGACAGAACATGGCTACACCTTC.

This clone was observed a few times. V is TRBV4-2 and J is TRBJ2-7; D is possibly TRBD1 (6 bases). CDR1 LGHNA and CDR2 YNFKEQ come from the germline V gene. CDR3 size: 14 residues. The germline V and J ends were trimmed by 4 bases and 2 bases, with 12 bases remaining between them. CDR3 residues: CASSPGTTAYEQYF. CDR3 DNA sequence: TGTGCCAGCAGCCCGGGGACAACCGCCTACGAGCAGTACTTC.

The rearrangement links TRBV7-2 to TRBJ1-5, with 9 bases fitting TRBD1. Trimming took 5 bases from V and 7 from J; bases not matched to a gene: 6. The CDR3 covers 14 residues. Germline CDR1 SGHTA, CDR2 FQGNSA. Here the CDR3 reads CASSRQGVGQPQHF. In DNA form, the CDR3 reads TGTGCCAGCAGCCGACAGGGGGTCGGGCAGCCCCAGCATTTT.

This rearrangement joins TRBV7-3 to TRBJ1-1; TRBD1 aligns across 8 bases. The germline V gene has CDR1 SGHTA and CDR2 FQGTGA. Losses at the gene ends were 5 bases for V and 1 base for J; bases not matched to a gene: 6. This CDR3 is 15 amino acids long. In DNA form, the CDR3 reads TGTGCCAGCAGCCCATTTACAGGGGGGAACACTGAAGCTTTCTTT. It encodes CASSPFTGGNTEAFF.

This chain joins TRBV4-3 and TRBJ2-1, with TRBD2 identical over 9 bases. The germline V gene encodes CDR1 LGHNA and CDR2 YSLEER. This CDR3 has 16 residues. V was pared by 0 bases and J by 14 bases, with 14 bases of the junction left unmatched. As DNA, the CDR3 is TGCGCCAGCAGCCAAGATCAGGGAGCGGGGGGAGGTGGAAAGTTCTTC. Protein: CASSQDQGAGGGGKFF.

The V gene is TRBV7-2, the J gene TRBJ2-7; D not certain. V was cut by 1 base and J by 2 bases, with 12 bases left in between. CDR1 is SGHTA, CDR2 FQGNSA, per germline. This CDR3 is built from 15 residues. This CDR3 reads CASSLGQVPTYEQYF. CDR3 DNA: TGTGCCAGCAGCTTAGGGCAGGTACCAACCTACGAGCAGTACTTC.

This clone was picked up a small number of times. The genes are TRBV5-6 and TRBJ2-7, with a weak D call TRBD2 (5 bases). Trimming pared 0 bases from V and 6 bases from J, leaving 7 bases between. CDR1 and CDR2 (germline): SGHDT, YYEEEE. The CDR3 consists of 12 residues. CDR3 protein: CASSLVGSEQYF. The CDR3 DNA sequence: TGTGCCAGCAGCTTGGTGGGGAGCGAGCAGTACTTC.

Only a few counts were recorded for this clone. The CDR3 is CASSLGQEYNEQFF. As DNA, the CDR3 is TGCGCCAGCAGCTTGGGACAGGAGTACAATGAGCAGTTCTTC. The chain has TRBV5-1 and TRBJ2-1, with D possibly matching TRBD1 (6 bases). Looked up from germline, CDR1 is SGHRS and CDR2 is YFSETQ. The CDR3 totals 14 residues. V lost 0 bases and J lost 4, with 8 bases in between.

The chain combines TRBV29-1 with TRBJ1-2; 8 bases are a match to TRBD1. The CDR3 consists of 13 residues. V gave up 1 base and J gave up 8 bases; unmatched junction bases: 6. CDR1 SQVTM and CDR2 ANQGSEA come from the germline V gene. DNA of the CDR3: TGCAGCGTTGAAGGCGACAGGGGAAAAGGCTACACCTTC. It codes for CSVEGDRGKGYTF.

The chain recombines TRBV27 with TRBJ2-3, with D tentatively TRBD1 (6 bases). This CDR3 region has 14 residues. Germline CDR1 MNHEY, CDR2 SMNVEV (reference sequence). V was trimmed by 5 bases and J by 2 bases, leaving 11 bases between them. CDR3 DNA sequence: TGTGCCAGCAGTCTTGGACAGCCCACAGATACGCAGTATTTT. Its translation: CASSLGQPTDTQYF.

This rearrangement joins TRBV15 to TRBJ2-2; maybe TRBD1 (6 bases). Trimming cost V 6 bases and J 7 bases, with 9 bases left between them. Germline lookup yields CDR1 LNHNV and CDR2 YYDKDF (reference sequence). CDR3 length equals 12 residues. The CDR3 spells CATSSRGGELFF. In DNA, the CDR3 is TGTGCCACCAGTTCCAGGGGCGGGGAGCTGTTTTTT.

This chain joins TRBV19 and TRBJ2-1, with no clear D. Trimming stripped 2 bases from V and 7 bases from J, with 3 bases between. The germline gives CDR1 LNHDA, CDR2 SQIVND (reference sequence). The CDR3 totals 11 residues. The CDR3 loop reads CASSILNEQFF. The CDR3, as DNA: TGTGCCAGTAGTATACTGAATGAGCAGTTCTTC.

This clone was found a few times. The chain recombines TRBV5-8 with TRBJ1-6; D is unclear. V lost 3 bases and J 11 bases, leaving 6 bases between the germline ends. CDR3 size: 11 residues. Per the germline V gene, CDR1 is SGHTS and CDR2 is YDEGEE. CDR3: CASSSGTPLHF. The CDR3 nucleotides are TGTGCCAGCAGCTCAGGAACACCCCTCCACTTT.

In its sample, this clone was seen a few times. The V gene is TRBV27, the J gene TRBJ1-4, with D maybe TRBD1 (5 bases). The V gene's germline CDR1 is MNHEY and CDR2 SMNVEV (reference sequence). Deletions cut 10 bases from V and 0 bases from J, with 9 bases between. The CDR3 spans 13 residues. The CDR3 region has the DNA TGTGCCACGAGACAGACAACTAATGAAAAACTGTTTTTT. It specifies CATRQTTNEKLFF.

CDR3 sequence reads: CASSLGHRQETQYF. CDR3 coding DNA: TGTGCCAGCAGCTTGGGCCACAGACAAGAGACCCAGTACTTC. V usage is TRBV5-4 and J usage is TRBJ2-5; D is undetermined. Germline V gene sequence: CDR1 SGHNT, CDR2 YYREEE (reference sequence). The V and J ends lost 0 bases and 2 bases respectively, with 8 bases between them. The CDR3 covers 14 residues.

V is TRBV29-1 and J is TRBJ1-2, with D possibly matching TRBD1 (5 bases). The germline V gene encodes CDR1 SQVTM and CDR2 ANQGSEA. The V end was cut by 1 base, the J end by 5 bases, with 11 bases between. The CDR3 loop spans 13 amino acids. CDR3 nucleotide sequence: TGCAGCGTTGAAGCAGGGATGAGGTATGGCTACACCTTC. Protein sequence: CSVEAGMRYGYTF.

This clone was picked up a small number of times. The chain uses TRBV4-1 and TRBJ2-2; 10 bases are a match to TRBD1. Germline V lookup: CDR1 MGHRA, CDR2 YSYEKL. The CDR3 length is 15 residues. The V and J ends lost 5 bases and 4 bases, in that order; junction bases with no gene match: 4. CDR3 DNA: TGCGCCAGCAGCAAAGGGGACAGGGGCACCGGGGAGCTGTTTTTT. It is translated as CASSKGDRGTGELFF.

The chain joins TRBV11-3 to TRBJ1-5, with TRBD1 identical over 10 bases. J gave up 4 bases and V 5 bases, and 8 bases lay outside the gene matches. Germline CDR1 is SGHNT and CDR2 is YENEEA. The CDR3 has 16 residues. CDR3 region: CASSPTGGWLNQPQHF. For the CDR3, the DNA is TGTGCCAGCAGCCCGACAGGGGGCTGGCTAAATCAGCCCCAGCATTTT.

V usage is TRBV7-2 and J usage is TRBJ2-7; TRBD1 matches 7 bases. The length of the CDR3 is 14 residues. V trimming: 5 bases; J trimming: 0 bases; junction bases outside the gene matches: 4. Germline V gives CDR1 SGHTA, CDR2 FQGNSA. CDR3 DNA: TGTGCCAGCAGCACGACAGGGAACTCCTACGAGCAGTACTTC. Protein: CASSTTGNSYEQYF.

The genes are TRBV9 and TRBJ2-6; perhaps TRBD2 as D (5 bases). The CDR3 runs 15 residues. Trimming took 0 bases from V and 3 from J, leaving 7 bases between them. Germline assignment: CDR1 SGDLS and CDR2 YYNGEE. As DNA, the CDR3 is TGTGCCAGCAGCGTAGGAGGGAATGGGGCCAACGTCCTGACTTTC. Its translation is CASSVGGNGANVLTF. Full variable domain (remainder filled in from reference TRBV9 and TRBJ2-6): DSGVTQTPKHLITATGQRVTLRCSPRSGDLSVYWYQQSLDQGLQFLIQYYNGEERAKGNILERFSAQQFPDLHSELNLSSLELGDSALYFCASSVGGNGANVLTFGAGSRLTVL.

This clone came up a few times. The chain couples TRBV18 to TRBJ1-4; D is undetermined. This CDR3 comprises 15 residues. Per germline, CDR1 KGHSH and CDR2 LQKENI. V gave up 3 bases and J gave up 7 bases, with 15 bases separating them. Here the CDR3 DNA reads TGTGCCAGCTCACCCCGAGAGGCTAGGAGTGAAAAACTGTTTTTT. This sequence encodes CASSPREARSEKLFF.

The gene calls are TRBV28 and TRBJ1-5; 9 nucleotides match TRBD1. V lost 4 bases to trimming and J lost 5 bases; unmatched junction nucleotides: 9. This CDR3 is built from 16 residues. CDR1 is MDHEN, CDR2 SYDVKM, per germline. The CDR3 coding sequence is TGTGCCAGCAGTTCCGCGGGACAGGGATCCTATCAGCCCCAGCATTTT. This sequence encodes CASSSAGQGSYQPQHF.

This clone was counted a few times. The V and J genes are TRBV21-1 and TRBJ2-7; the D segment call TRBD1 is taken from the table without a DNA check. TRBV21-1 is a recognized pseudogene. The CDR3 loop spans 13 amino acids. CDR3 protein: CASSKPQGDEQYF. The CDR3 DNA is TGTGCCAGCAGCAAACCACAGGGGGACGAGCAGTACTTC.

This chain links TRBV5-1 with TRBJ1-2; a weak D match, TRBD1 (5 bases). The CDR3 length is 14 residues. Germline V gene sequence: CDR1 SGHRS, CDR2 YFSETQ. Between the trimmed V and J ends, which lost 1 base and 6 bases, there was a span of 13 bases. The CDR3 is CASSLRGTGDGYTF. The CDR3 nucleotides read TGCGCCAGCAGCTTGCGCGGGACGGGGGATGGCTACACCTTC.

J is TRBJ1-1 and V is TRBV4-1; D gene unclear. CDR1 and CDR2 (germline): MGHRA, YSYEKL. The CDR3 is made up of 20 amino acids. Trimming left V 0 bases short and J 5 bases short, with 28 bases between. The CDR3 here is CASSQDSIRTTSFRGTEAFF. CDR3 nucleotide sequence: TGCGCCAGCAGCCAAGATTCGATCCGGACTACCTCGTTTCGAGGGACTGAAGCTTTCTTT.

In its sample, this clone was seen a few times. This chain joins TRBV12-5 and TRBJ1-2; D is unclear. V lost 0 bases and J 8 bases, leaving 10 bases between the germline ends. Germline CDR1 is LGHNT and CDR2 is FRNRAP. This CDR3 comprises 13 residues. CDR3 DNA sequence: TGTGCTAGTGGTTTGGTCCCTTTCGGGGGCTACACCTTC. Translating it yields CASGLVPFGGYTF. Full variable domain (rest looked up from reference TRBV12-5 and TRBJ1-2): DARVTQTPRHKVTEMGQEVTMRCQPILGHNTVFWYRQTMMQGLELLAYFRNRAPLDDSGMPKDRFSAEMPDATLATLKIQPSEPRDSAVYFCASGLVPFGGYTFGSGTRLTVV.